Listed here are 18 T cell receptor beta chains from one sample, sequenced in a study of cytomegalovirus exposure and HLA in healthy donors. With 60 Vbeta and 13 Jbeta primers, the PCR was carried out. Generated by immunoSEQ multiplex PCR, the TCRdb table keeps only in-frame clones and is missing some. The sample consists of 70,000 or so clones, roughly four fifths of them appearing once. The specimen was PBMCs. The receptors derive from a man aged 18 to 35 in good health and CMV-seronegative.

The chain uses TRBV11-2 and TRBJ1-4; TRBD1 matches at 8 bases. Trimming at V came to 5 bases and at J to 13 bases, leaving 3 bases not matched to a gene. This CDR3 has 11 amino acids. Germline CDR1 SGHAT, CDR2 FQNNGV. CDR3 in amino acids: CASSTTGGLFF. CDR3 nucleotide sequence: TGTGCCAGCAGCACCACAGGGGGACTGTTTTTT.

This chain's CDR3 is CSVGLGQGSYEQYF. DNA for the CDR3: TGCAGCGTTGGCCTGGGACAGGGATCCTACGAGCAGTACTTC. This rearrangement joins TRBV29-1 to TRBJ2-7, with 9 positions matching TRBD1. The CDR3 has 14 amino acids. Germline trimming cut 4 bases from V and 1 base from J; bases unmatched to any gene: 5. Germline CDR1 reads SQVTM; CDR2 reads ANQGSEA.

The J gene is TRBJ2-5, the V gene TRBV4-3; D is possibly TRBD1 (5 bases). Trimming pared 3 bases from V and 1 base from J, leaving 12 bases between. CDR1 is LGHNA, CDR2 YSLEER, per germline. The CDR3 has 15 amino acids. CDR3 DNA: TGCGCCAGCAGCCAGATTGGGCAGGGCCAAGAGACCCAGTACTTC. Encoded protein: CASSQIGQGQETQYF.

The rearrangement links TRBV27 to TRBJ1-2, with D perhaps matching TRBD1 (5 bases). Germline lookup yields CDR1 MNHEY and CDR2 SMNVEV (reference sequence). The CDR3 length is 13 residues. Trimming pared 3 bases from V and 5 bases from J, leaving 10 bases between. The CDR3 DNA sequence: TGTGCCAGCAGTTTCTCGGGGGGGTATGGCTACACCTTC. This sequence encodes CASSFSGGYGYTF.

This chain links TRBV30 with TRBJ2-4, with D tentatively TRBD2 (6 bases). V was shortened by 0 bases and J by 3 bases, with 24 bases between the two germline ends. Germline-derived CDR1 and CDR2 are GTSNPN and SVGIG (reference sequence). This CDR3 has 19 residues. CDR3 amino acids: CAWSVGTRERYLGKNIQYF. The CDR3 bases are TGTGCCTGGAGTGTCGGGACCCGGGAGCGCTACCTAGGCAAAAACATTCAGTACTTC.

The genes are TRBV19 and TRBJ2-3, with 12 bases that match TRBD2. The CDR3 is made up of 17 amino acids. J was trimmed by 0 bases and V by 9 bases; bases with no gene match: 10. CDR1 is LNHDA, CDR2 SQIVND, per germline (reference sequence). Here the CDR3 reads CASLRTSGAISTDTQYF. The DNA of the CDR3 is TGTGCCAGCCTGAGGACTAGCGGGGCCATAAGCACAGATACGCAGTATTTT.

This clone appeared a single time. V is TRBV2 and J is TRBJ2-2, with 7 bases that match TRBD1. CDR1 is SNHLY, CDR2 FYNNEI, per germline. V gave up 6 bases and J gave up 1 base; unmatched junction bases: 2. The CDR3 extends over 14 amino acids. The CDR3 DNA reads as TGTGCCAGCAGCCGGACAGGGAACACCGGGGAGCTGTTTTTT. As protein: CASSRTGNTGELFF.

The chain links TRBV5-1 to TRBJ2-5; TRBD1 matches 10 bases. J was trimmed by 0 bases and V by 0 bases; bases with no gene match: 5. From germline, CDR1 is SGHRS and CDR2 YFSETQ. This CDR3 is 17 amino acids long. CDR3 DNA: TGCGCCAGCAGCTTGGCCCCGGGACAGGGGTACCAAGAGACCCAGTACTTC. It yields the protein CASSLAPGQGYQETQYF.

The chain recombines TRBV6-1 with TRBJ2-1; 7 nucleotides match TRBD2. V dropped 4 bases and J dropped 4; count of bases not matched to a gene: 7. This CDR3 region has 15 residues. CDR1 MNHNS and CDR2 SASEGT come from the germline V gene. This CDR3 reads CASSGILANYNEQFF. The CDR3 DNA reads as TGTGCCAGCAGTGGAATACTAGCGAATTACAATGAGCAGTTCTTC.

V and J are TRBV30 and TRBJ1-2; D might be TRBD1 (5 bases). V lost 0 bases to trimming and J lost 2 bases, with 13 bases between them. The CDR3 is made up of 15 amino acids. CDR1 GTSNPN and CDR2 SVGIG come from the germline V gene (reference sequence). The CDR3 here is CAWSVSRKGNYGYTF. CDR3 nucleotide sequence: TGTGCCTGGAGTGTCTCGAGGAAGGGGAACTATGGCTACACCTTC.

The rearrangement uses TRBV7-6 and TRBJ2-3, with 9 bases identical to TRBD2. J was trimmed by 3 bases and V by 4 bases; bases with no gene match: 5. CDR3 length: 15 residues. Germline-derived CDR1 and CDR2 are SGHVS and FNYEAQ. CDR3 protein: CASSSLAGRTDTQYF. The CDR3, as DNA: TGTGCCAGCAGCTCCCTAGCGGGAAGAACAGATACGCAGTATTTT. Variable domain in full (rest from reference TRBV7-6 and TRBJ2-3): GAGVSQSPRYKVTKRGQDVALRCDPISGHVSLYWYRQALGQGPEFLTYFNYEAQQDKSGLPNDRFSAERPEGSISTLTIQRTEQRDSAMYRCASSSLAGRTDTQYFGPGTRLTVL.

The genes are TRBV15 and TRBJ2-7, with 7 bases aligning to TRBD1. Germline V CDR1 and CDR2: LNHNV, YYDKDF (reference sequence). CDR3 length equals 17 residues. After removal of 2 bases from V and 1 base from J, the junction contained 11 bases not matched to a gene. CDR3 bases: TGTGCCACCAGCAGACTGACCCAGACAGGGCAGTCCTACGAGCAGTACTTC. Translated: CATSRLTQTGQSYEQYF.

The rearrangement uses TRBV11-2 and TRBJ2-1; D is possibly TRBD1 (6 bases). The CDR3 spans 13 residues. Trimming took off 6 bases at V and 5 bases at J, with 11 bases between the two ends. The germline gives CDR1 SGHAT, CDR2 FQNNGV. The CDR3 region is CASRTGGHNEQFF. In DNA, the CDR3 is TGTGCCAGCAGGACAGGTGGTCACAATGAGCAGTTCTTC.

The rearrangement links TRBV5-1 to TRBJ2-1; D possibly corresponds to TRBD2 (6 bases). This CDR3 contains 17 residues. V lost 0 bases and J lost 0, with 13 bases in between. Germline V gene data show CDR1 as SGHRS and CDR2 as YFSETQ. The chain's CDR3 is CASSLEGGASSYNEQFF. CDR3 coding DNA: TGCGCCAGCAGCTTGGAGGGCGGGGCTAGCTCCTACAATGAGCAGTTCTTC.

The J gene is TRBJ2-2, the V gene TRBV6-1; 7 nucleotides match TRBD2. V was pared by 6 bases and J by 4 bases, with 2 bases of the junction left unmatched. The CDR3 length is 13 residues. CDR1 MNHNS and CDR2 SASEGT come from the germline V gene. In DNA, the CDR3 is TGTGCCAGCAGGGGGAGGGGCACCGGGGAGCTGTTTTTT. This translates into CASRGRGTGELFF.

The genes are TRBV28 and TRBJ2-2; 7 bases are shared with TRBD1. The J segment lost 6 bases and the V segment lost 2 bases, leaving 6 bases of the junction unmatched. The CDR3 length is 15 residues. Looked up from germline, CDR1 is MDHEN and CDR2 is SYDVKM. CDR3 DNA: TGTGCCAGCAGTTTACCGAGGGGGCGCGCCGGGGAGCTGTTTTTT. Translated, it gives CASSLPRGRAGELFF.

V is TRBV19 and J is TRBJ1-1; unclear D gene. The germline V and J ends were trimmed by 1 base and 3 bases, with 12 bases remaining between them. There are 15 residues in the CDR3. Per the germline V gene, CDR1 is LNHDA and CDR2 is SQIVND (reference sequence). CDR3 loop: CASSIVRGTHTEAFF. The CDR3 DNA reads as TGTGCCAGTAGTATAGTGCGAGGAACTCACACTGAAGCTTTCTTT.

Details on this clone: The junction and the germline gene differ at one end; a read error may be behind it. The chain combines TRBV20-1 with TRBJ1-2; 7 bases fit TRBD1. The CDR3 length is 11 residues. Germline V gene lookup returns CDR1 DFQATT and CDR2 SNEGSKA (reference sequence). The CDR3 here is CSASSGTEIYF. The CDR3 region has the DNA TGCAGTGCTTCTTCCGGGACAGAGATATACTTC.